This is a list of T cell receptor beta chains from one sample in a study of OX40 agonist ivuxolimab in advanced cancers. Sequencing used immunoSEQ multiplex PCR; TCRdb keeps in-frame clones, though not all of them. The table shows about 48,000 clones, with around nine tenths occurring only once. Sequenced material: CD4+ or CD8+ T cells sorted from blood, taken in a trial of the OX40 agonist ivuxolimab. The receptor set was obtained from an adult with an advanced solid tumor such as melanoma, head and neck, liver or kidney cancer. Both conserved end residues are part of each CDR3. Fields, in order: J gene, clone size, D gene, V gene, CDR3 DNA, CDR3 protein. D genes are given only for firm matches. The size field is filled for only some rows; it gives once, few, many or a size class.

>TRBJ1-5|.|.|TRBV7-2
TGTGCCAGCAGCTTAACGACAGGTAATCAGCCCCAGCATTTT
CASSLTTGNQPQHF
>TRBJ2-1|.|TRBD2|TRBV7-2
TGTGCCAGCAGCTTAGCCGGGGGGGCCGCCAATGAGCAGTTCTTC
CASSLAGGAANEQFF
>TRBJ2-7|.|.|TRBV5-1
TGCGCCAGCAGCTTGGCCGAGGCAAGCTCATACGAGCAGTACTTC
CASSLAEASSYEQYF
>TRBJ2-2|.|.|TRBV4-1
TGCGCCAGCAGCCAAGGACGGGCGACCGGGGAGCTGTTTTTT
CASSQGRATGELFF
>TRBJ2-3|.|TRBD2|TRBV28
TGTGCCAGCAGACAGATAGCGGGGGGAGTGGATACGCAGTATTTT
CASRQIAGGVDTQYF
>TRBJ2-3|.|.|TRBV27
TGTGCCAGCAGTTTACTTAAGGGCACAGATACGCAGTATTTT
CASSLLKGTDTQYF
>TRBJ1-5|once|.|TRBV4-3
TGCGCCAGCAGCCAAGATAGGGTCGGACAGCCCCAGCATTTT
CASSQDRVGQPQHF
>TRBJ1-2|once|.|TRBV7-9
TGTGCCAGCAGCACCGGGACCCGAAGGGACTATGGCTACACCTTC
CASSTGTRRDYGYTF
>TRBJ1-1|.|.|TRBV6-1
TGTGCCAGCAGTTGGGCCATCACTGAAGCTTTCTTT
CASSWAITEAFF
>TRBJ2-1|.|TRBD1|TRBV28
TGTGCCAGCAGTCAAAGAAGACAGGGCCCGACTCGCGGTGAGCAGTTCTTC
CASSQRRQGPTRGEQFF
>TRBJ2-7|.|TRBD2|TRBV11-2
TGTGCCAGCAGCTTAAGCCCCTACAGGACTAGCGAATACGAGCAGTACTTC
CASSLSPYRTSEYEQYF
>TRBJ2-5|once|.|TRBV30
TGTGCCTGGAGTGTCCCGGGACGGGAAGAGACCCAGTACTTC
CAWSVPGREETQYF
>TRBJ2-1|.|TRBD2|TRBV7-2
TGTGCCAGCAGCTTATCTAGCGGGGGGACCAATGAGCAGTTCTTC
CASSLSSGGTNEQFF
>TRBJ2-7|.|.|TRBV7-9
TGTGCCAGCAGTGCGATTGGGGGTATCGCCTACGAGCAGTACTTC
CASSAIGGIAYEQYF
>TRBJ2-2|.|.|TRBV6-5
TGTGCCAGCAGTAACACAAGGAACACCGGGGAGCTGTTTTTT
CASSNTRNTGELFF
>TRBJ2-7|.|.|TRBV6-5
TGTGCCAGCAGTTACTCGAATCTCTACGAGCAGTACTTC
CASSYSNLYEQYF
>TRBJ1-2|.|.|TRBV30
TGTGCCTGGACCGTGGGCGGTGGTTATGGCTACACCTTC
CAWTVGGGYGYTF
>TRBJ2-7|.|.|TRBV5-6
TGTGCCAGCAGCTTGTCCGTTTACGAGCAGTACTTC
CASSLSVYEQYF
>TRBJ1-4|.|TRBD1|TRBV7-6
TGTGCCAGCAGCTTACCCCCCAGGGGGCACGAACGTGAAAAACTGTTTTTT
CASSLPPRGHEREKLFF
>TRBJ2-1|.|.|TRBV29-1
TGCAGCGAGCTTAGCGCCGATGCCAATGAGCAGTTCTTC
CSELSADANEQFF
>TRBJ2-7|.|.|TRBV14
TGTGCCAGCAGCCAAGTTGGGGGGTCTCTTTACGAGCAGTACTTC
CASSQVGGSLYEQYF
>TRBJ1-2|.|TRBD1|TRBV27
TGTGCCAGCAGTTTATTTGTGACAGGGGAAGGCTACACCTTC
CASSLFVTGEGYTF
>TRBJ2-1|.|.|TRBV30
TGTGCCTGGAGTGTTGGACCCGGTGAGCAGTTCTTC
CAWSVGPGEQFF
>TRBJ1-6|few|.|TRBV27
TGTGCCAGCAGTTTGTACGGGTCACCCCTCCACTTT
CASSLYGSPLHF
>TRBJ2-7|.|TRBD1|TRBV27
TGTGCCAGCGGACCGGGACAGGGGATCTACGAGCAGTACTTC
CASGPGQGIYEQYF
>TRBJ1-1|.|.|TRBV7-9
TGTGCCAGCAGCCATACGGTGGGGCCGGACACTGAAGCTTTCTTT
CASSHTVGPDTEAFF
>TRBJ2-7|.|TRBD1|TRBV27
TGTGCCAGCAGTTTATTGGGGACAGGGGGCGGCGAGCAGTACTTC
CASSLLGTGGGEQYF
>TRBJ1-1|.|.|TRBV4-3
TGCGCCAGCAGCCAAGATATGGGGACCTACACTGAAGCTTTCTTT
CASSQDMGTYTEAFF
>TRBJ2-7|once|TRBD1|TRBV6-1
TGTGCCAGCAGGGGACAGTCAGCCTACGAGCAGTACTTC
CASRGQSAYEQYF
>TRBJ1-3|.|TRBD1|TRBV7-2
TGTGCCAGCAGCTTAGACAGGGGAACTGGAAACACCATATATTTT
CASSLDRGTGNTIYF
>TRBJ2-1|.|.|TRBV14
TGTGCCAGCTTCACAGGGCTCAATGAGCAGTTCTTC
CASFTGLNEQFF
>TRBJ2-5|few|TRBD1|TRBV13
TGTGCCAGCAGCGCCGGGACAGGGCGTGGGGAGACCCAGTACTTC
CASSAGTGRGETQYF
>TRBJ2-1|.|.|TRBV11-3
TGTGCCAGCTCCCCGGACGGGCCCTACAATGAGCAGTTCTTC
CASSPDGPYNEQFF
>TRBJ2-3|.|.|TRBV6-6
TGTGCCGGCAGGGAGTTGGGCACAGATACGCAGTATTTT
CAGRELGTDTQYF
>TRBJ1-2|.|.|TRBV27
TGTGCCAGCAGTTTAAGGGTAAACTATGGCTACACCTTC
CASSLRVNYGYTF
>TRBJ2-1|.|TRBD2|TRBV13
TGTGCCAGCAGCCCCACCGGGACTAGCGGGGGGAATGAGCAGTTCTTC
CASSPTGTSGGNEQFF
>TRBJ1-1|.|.|TRBV27
TGTGCCAGCAGTTTTTCGGTAGGGCCTGGCACTGAAGCTTTCTTT
CASSFSVGPGTEAFF
>TRBJ2-7|.|.|TRBV4-2
TGTGCCAGCAGCTCAATCGTTGCAGCCTCTTACGAGCAGTACTTC
CASSSIVAASYEQYF
>TRBJ1-2|.|.|TRBV4-3
TGCGCCAGCAGCCAGACCACAGGGTATGGCTACTATGGCTACACCTTC
CASSQTTGYGYYGYTF
>TRBJ1-2|.|TRBD1|TRBV29-1
TGCAGCGATGGACAGGGGGAGCAGGGCTTC
CSDGQGEQGF
>TRBJ2-3|.|.|TRBV4-3
TGCGCCAGCAGCCAAGATGACGGGACCATAGATACGCAGTATTTT
CASSQDDGTIDTQYF
>TRBJ1-1|.|TRBD1|TRBV4-1
TGCGCCAGCAGCCATACGGGACAGGAGAACACTGAAGCTTTCTTT
CASSHTGQENTEAFF
>TRBJ2-3|.|.|TRBV7-2
TGTGCCAGCCTAGCCTCAGATACGCAGTATTTT
CASLASDTQYF
>TRBJ1-2|.|TRBD1|TRBV4-1
TGCGCCAGCAGCCAAGCCGGGGAGACAGGGGGGTACTACGGCTACACCTTC
CASSQAGETGGYYGYTF
>TRBJ1-2|medium-sized|TRBD1|TRBV27
TGTGCCAGCAGTTTGGGGACAGGGGGCGCGGAAGGCTACACCTTC
CASSLGTGGAEGYTF
>TRBJ2-7|.|.|TRBV28
TGTGCCAGCAGTTTATTCCTACAGGGAGGGCAGTACTTC
CASSLFLQGGQYF
>TRBJ1-1|.|.|TRBV25-1
TGTGCCAGCAGGAGTAACACTGAAGCTTTCTTT
CASRSNTEAFF
>TRBJ1-1|.|TRBD1|TRBV2
TGTGCCAGCGACAGGGTCGTAGGTGAAGCTTTCTTT
CASDRVVGEAFF
>TRBJ2-3|once|.|TRBV7-9
TGTGCCATCAACACAGATACGCAGTATTTT
CAINTDTQYF
>TRBJ1-3|.|.|TRBV7-9
TGTGCCAGCAGCTCCCTCGTGTTGGTCCCTGGAAACACCATATATTTT
CASSSLVLVPGNTIYF
>TRBJ1-2|.|.|TRBV10-3
TGTGCCATCAGTGTCGGGACGGCAGTAGATGGCTACACCTTC
CAISVGTAVDGYTF
>TRBJ1-2|.|.|TRBV27
TGTGCCAGCAGTTTCAGGGAGTCGTGGGGCTACACCTTC
CASSFRESWGYTF
>TRBJ1-3|.|.|TRBV2
TGTGCCAGCAGACAAGGGGTTTTCTCTGGAAACACCATATATTTT
CASRQGVFSGNTIYF
>TRBJ2-7|.|.|TRBV27
TGTGCCAGCAGTTTGTCACAGGGAATTGAGCAGTACTTC
CASSLSQGIEQYF
>TRBJ1-1|.|.|TRBV27
TGTGCCAGCAGTTTAATCGGCGATCTGAACACTGAAGCTTTCTTT
CASSLIGDLNTEAFF
>TRBJ2-1|.|.|TRBV7-9
TGTGCCAGCCTACCCGGGGGCAATGAGCAGTTCTTC
CASLPGGNEQFF
>TRBJ2-7|.|TRBD2|TRBV6-5
TGTGCCAGCACCCCAGGAGCGGGGGGCCTATACGAGCAGTACTTC
CASTPGAGGLYEQYF